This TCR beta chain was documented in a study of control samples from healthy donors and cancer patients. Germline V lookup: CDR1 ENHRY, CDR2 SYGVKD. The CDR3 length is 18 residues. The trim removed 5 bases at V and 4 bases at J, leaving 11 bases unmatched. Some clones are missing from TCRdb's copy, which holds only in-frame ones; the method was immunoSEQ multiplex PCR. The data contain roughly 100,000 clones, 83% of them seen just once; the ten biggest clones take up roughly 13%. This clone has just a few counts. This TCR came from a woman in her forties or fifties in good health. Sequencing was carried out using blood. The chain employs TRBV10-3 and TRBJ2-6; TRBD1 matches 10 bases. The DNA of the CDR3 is TGTGCCATCAGTTCGCCGGGACAGGGGTTTCCCGGGGCCAACGTCCTGACTTTC. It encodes CAISSPGQGFPGANVLTF.